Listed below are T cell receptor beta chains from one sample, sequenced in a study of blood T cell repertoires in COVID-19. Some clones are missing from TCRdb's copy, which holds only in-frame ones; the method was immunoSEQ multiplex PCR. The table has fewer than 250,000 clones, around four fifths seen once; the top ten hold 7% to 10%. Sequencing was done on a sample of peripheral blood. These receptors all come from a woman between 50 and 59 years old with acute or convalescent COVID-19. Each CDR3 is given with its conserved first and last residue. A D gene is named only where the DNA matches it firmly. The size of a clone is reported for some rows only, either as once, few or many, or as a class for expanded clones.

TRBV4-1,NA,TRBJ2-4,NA,CASSQGAQNIQYF,TGCGCCAGCAGCCAAGGGGCTCAAAACATTCAGTACTTC
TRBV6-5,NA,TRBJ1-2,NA,CASSYDSHYGYTF,TGTGCCAGCAGTTACGACAGCCACTATGGCTACACCTTC
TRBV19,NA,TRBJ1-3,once,CASSIEFFSGNTIYF,TGTGCCAGTAGTATTGAGTTTTTCTCTGGAAACACCATATATTTT
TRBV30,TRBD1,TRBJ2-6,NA,CAYGTGGFGANVLTF,TGTGCCTACGGGACAGGGGGCTTTGGGGCCAACGTCCTGACTTTC
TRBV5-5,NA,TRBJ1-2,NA,CASSLVEGGGYTF,TGTGCCAGCAGCTTGGTTGAGGGAGGTGGCTACACCTTC
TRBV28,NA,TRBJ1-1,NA,CASSAGTVEAFF,TGTGCCAGCAGTGCGGGAACCGTTGAAGCTTTCTTT
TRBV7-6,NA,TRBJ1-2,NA,CASSPAGVLPYGYTF,TGTGCCAGCAGCCCGGCCGGGGTCCTCCCCTATGGCTACACCTTC
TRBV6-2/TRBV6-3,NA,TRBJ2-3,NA,CASSLRQGATSGKPPDTQYF,TGTGCCAGCAGTCTTCGACAGGGGGCGACTAGCGGGAAGCCCCCAGATACGCAGTATTTT
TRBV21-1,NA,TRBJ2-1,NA,CASSAGTSANNEQFF,TGTGCCAGCAGCGCAGGGACTAGCGCTAACAATGAGCAGTTCTTC
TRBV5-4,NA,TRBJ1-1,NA,CASSGGGRGDTEAFF,TGTGCCAGCAGCGGCGGGGGGAGGGGAGACACTGAAGCTTTCTTT
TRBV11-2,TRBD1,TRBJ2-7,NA,CASSRTGGHEQYF,TGTGCCAGCAGCCGGACAGGGGGCCACGAGCAGTACTTC
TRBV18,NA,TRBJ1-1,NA,CASSGLGGTEAFF,TGTGCCAGTTCCGGACTCGGGGGCACTGAAGCTTTCTTT
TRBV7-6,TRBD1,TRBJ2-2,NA,CASTPGGGELFF,TGTGCCAGCACCCCAGGGGGCGGGGAGCTGTTTTTT
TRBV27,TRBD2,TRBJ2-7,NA,CASSLWGGTGLSGSQYEQYF,TGTGCCAGCAGTTTATGGGGAGGGACGGGATTAAGCGGGAGTCAATACGAGCAGTACTTC
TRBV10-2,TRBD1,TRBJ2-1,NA,CASRPDDGTGHYNEQFF,TGCGCCAGCAGGCCTGACGACGGGACAGGCCACTACAATGAGCAGTTCTTC
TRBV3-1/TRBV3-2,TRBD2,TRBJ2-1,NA,CASSPSTGTRKFF,TGTGCCAGCAGCCCAAGTACCGGGACTAGGAAGTTCTTC
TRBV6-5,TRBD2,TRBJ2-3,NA,CASGGASGSGDTQYF,TGTGCCAGCGGAGGGGCTAGCGGGAGTGGAGATACGCAGTATTTT
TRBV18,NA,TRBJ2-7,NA,CASSPRVSQSYEQYF,TGTGCCAGCTCACCACGGGTTTCACAGTCCTACGAGCAGTACTTC
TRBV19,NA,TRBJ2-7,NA,CASSMSEGHEQYF,TGTGCCAGTAGTATGTCGGAGGGGCACGAGCAGTACTTC
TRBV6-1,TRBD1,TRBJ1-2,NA,CASIEQGSGGYTF,TGTGCCAGCATTGAACAGGGGTCCGGGGGCTACACCTTC
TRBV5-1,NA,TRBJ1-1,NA,CASSLGQAEITEAFF,TGCGCCAGCAGCTTGGGACAGGCCGAGATAACTGAAGCTTTCTTT
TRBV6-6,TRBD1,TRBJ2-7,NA,CASRPPGQGPEQYF,TGTGCCAGCAGACCGCCGGGACAGGGCCCCGAGCAGTACTTC
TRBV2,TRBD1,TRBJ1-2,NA,CASTRTGGTGYTF,TGTGCCAGCACCAGGACAGGGGGCACGGGCTACACCTTC
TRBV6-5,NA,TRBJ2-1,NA,CASRETQTHNEQFF,TGTGCCAGCAGGGAGACTCAGACCCACAATGAGCAGTTCTTC
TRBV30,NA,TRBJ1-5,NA,CAWSAALNQPQHF,TGTGCCTGGAGCGCTGCCCTAAATCAGCCCCAGCATTTT
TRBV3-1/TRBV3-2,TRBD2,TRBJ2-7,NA,CASSQERGGGLQYF,TGTGCCAGCAGCCAAGAAAGGGGCGGGGGACTGCAGTACTTC
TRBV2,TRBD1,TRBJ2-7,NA,CASSGGTGSHEQYF,TGTGCCAGCAGTGGAGGGACAGGGTCGCACGAGCAGTACTTC
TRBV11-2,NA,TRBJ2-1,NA,CASSPVGGYNEQFF,TGTGCCAGCAGCCCTGTAGGGGGCTACAATGAGCAGTTCTTC
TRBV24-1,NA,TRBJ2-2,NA,CATSDSQGTTGELFF,TGTGCCACCAGTGATAGTCAGGGGACCACCGGGGAGCTGTTTTTT
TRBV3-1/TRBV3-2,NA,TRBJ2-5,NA,CASSWGSTGTQYF,TGTGCCAGCAGTTGGGGCAGCACGGGGACCCAGTACTTC
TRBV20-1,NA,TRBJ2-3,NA,CSASVASISFTDTQYF,TGCAGTGCTAGTGTAGCCTCGATCTCCTTCACAGATACGCAGTATTTT
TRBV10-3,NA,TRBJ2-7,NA,CAIREDPGGYEQYF,TGTGCCATCAGAGAAGACCCAGGAGGGTACGAGCAGTACTTC
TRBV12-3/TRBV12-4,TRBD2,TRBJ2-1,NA,CASSFTSENEQFF,TGTGCCAGCAGTTTCACTAGCGAGAATGAGCAGTTCTTC
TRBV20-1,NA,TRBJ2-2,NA,CSASSDRNTGELFF,TGCAGTGCTAGTTCGGACAGGAACACCGGGGAGCTGTTTTTT
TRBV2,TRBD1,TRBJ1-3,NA,CASSWTGALNTIYF,TGTGCCAGCAGTTGGACAGGGGCTCTGAACACCATATATTTT
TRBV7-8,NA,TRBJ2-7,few,CASSFDTTQSYEQYF,TGTGCCAGCAGCTTTGACACAACGCAGAGCTACGAGCAGTACTTC
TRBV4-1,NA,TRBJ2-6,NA,CASSQDSTLSGANVLTF,TGCGCCAGCAGCCAAGATTCGACTCTCTCTGGGGCCAACGTCCTGACTTTC
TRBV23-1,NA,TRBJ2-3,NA,CASSPIRDLGGSPTQYF,TGCGCCAGCAGTCCGATCCGGGACTTGGGGGGTTCACCTACGCAGTATTTT
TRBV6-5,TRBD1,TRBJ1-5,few,CASRPGQGRNQPQHF,TGTGCCAGCAGACCTGGACAGGGACGCAATCAGCCCCAGCATTTT
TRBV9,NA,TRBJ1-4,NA,CASSGGDEKLFF,TGTGCCAGCAGCGGAGGCGATGAAAAACTGTTTTTT
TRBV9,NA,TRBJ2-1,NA,CASSVDMGDNEQFF,TGTGCCAGCAGCGTAGACATGGGCGACAATGAGCAGTTCTTC
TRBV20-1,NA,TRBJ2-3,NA,CSAGRNTQYF,TGCAGTGCTGGCCGTAATACGCAGTATTTT
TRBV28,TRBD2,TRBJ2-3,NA,CASSPGTSGPGYTQYF,TGTGCCAGCAGCCCTGGGACTAGCGGACCGGGGTATACGCAGTATTTT
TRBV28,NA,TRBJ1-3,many,CASSVDAVPGNTIYF,TGTGCCAGCAGTGTCGACGCGGTTCCCGGAAACACCATATATTTT
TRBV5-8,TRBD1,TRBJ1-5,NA,CASSPDPQTGVRQPQHF,TGTGCCAGCAGTCCCGACCCACAGACAGGGGTTCGTCAGCCCCAGCATTTT
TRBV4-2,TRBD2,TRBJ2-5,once,CASSQAGTSGQETQYF,TGTGCCAGCAGCCAAGCTGGGACTAGCGGCCAAGAGACCCAGTACTTC
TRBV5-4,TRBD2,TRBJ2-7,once,CASSYGSGRYEQYF,TGTGCCAGCAGCTACGGTAGCGGGAGGTACGAGCAGTACTTC
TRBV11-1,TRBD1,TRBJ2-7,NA,CASSAPQGPSREQYF,TGTGCCAGCAGCGCCCCACAGGGGCCTTCTAGGGAGCAGTACTTC
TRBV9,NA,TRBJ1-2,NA,CASSVGGDNYGYTF,TGTGCCAGCAGCGTAGGGGGGGATAACTATGGCTACACCTTC
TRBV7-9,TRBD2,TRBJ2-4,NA,CASSLSGGVSKNIQYF,TGTGCCAGCAGCTTAAGCGGGGGTGTATCCAAAAACATTCAGTACTTC
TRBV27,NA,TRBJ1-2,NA,CASRGVENYGYTF,TGTGCCAGCCGGGGGGTCGAGAACTATGGCTACACCTTC
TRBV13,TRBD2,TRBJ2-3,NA,CASSLVMGTSPLSTDTQYF,TGTGCCAGCAGCTTAGTCATGGGGACTAGCCCCCTTAGCACAGATACGCAGTATTTT
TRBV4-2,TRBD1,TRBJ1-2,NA,CASSQESGGEHYGYTF,TGTGCCAGCAGCCAAGAATCAGGGGGCGAACACTATGGCTACACCTTC
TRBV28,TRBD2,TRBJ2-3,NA,CASSRSGRSMGDTQYF,TGTGCCAGCAGCCGTAGCGGGAGGTCTATGGGGGATACGCAGTATTTT
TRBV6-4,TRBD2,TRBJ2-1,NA,CARIGAGEGYNEQFF,TGTGCCAGGATAGGGGCGGGAGAGGGGTACAATGAGCAGTTCTTC
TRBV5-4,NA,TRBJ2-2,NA,CASSLNGGTGELFF,TGTGCCAGCAGCTTGAACGGTGGCACCGGGGAGCTGTTTTTT
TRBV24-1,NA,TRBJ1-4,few,CATSDGGRTTNEKLFF,TGTGCCACCAGTGACGGAGGCAGAACAACTAATGAAAAACTGTTTTTT
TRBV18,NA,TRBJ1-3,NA,CASSPGQTSGNTIYF,TGTGCCAGCTCACCAGGGCAGACCTCTGGAAACACCATATATTTT
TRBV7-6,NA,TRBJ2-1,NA,CASSLRAAGVINEQFF,TGTGCCAGCAGCTTACGTGCAGCAGGGGTAATCAATGAGCAGTTCTTC
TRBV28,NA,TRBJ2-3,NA,CASSSSPRADTQYF,TGTGCCAGCAGTTCTTCCCCCAGGGCAGATACGCAGTATTTT